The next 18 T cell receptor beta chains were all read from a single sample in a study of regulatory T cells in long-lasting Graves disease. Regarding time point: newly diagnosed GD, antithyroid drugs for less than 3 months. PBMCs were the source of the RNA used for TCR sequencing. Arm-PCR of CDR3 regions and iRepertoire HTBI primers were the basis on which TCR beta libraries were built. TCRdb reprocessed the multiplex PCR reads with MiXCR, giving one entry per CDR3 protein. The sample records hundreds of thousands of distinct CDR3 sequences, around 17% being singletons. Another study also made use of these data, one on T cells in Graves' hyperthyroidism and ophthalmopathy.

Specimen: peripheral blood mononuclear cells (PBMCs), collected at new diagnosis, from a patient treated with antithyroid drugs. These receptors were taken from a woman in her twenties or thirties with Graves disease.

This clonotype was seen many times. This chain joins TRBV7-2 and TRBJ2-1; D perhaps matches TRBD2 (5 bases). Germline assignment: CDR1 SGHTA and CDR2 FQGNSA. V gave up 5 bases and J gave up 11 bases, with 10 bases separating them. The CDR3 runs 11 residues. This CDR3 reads CASSKLVQQFF. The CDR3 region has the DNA TGTGCCAGCAGCAAACTAGTTCAGCAGTTCTTC.

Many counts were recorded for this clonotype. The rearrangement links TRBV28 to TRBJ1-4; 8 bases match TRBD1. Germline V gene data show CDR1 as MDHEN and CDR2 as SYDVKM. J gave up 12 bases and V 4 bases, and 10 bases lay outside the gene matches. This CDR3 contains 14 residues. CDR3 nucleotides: TGTGCCAGCAGTTCCCCGGACAGGGTATCCGAACTGTTTTTT. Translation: CASSSPDRVSELFF. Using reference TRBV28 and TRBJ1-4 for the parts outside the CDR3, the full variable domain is DVKVTQSSRYLVKRTGEKVFLECVQDMDHENMFWYRQDPGLGLRLIYFSYDVKMKEKGDIPEGYSVSREKKERFSLILESASTNQTSMYLCASSSPDRVSELFFGSGTQLSVL.

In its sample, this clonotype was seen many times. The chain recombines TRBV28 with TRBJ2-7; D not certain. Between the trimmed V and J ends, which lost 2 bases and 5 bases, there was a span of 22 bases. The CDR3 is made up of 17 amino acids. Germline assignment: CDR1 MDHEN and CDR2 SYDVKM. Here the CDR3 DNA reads TGTGCCAGCAGTTTAAAGGCCCATAGCACCCTCGCCGACGAGCAGTACTTC. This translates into CASSLKAHSTLADEQYF. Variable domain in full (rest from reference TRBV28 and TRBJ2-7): DVKVTQSSRYLVKRTGEKVFLECVQDMDHENMFWYRQDPGLGLRLIYFSYDVKMKEKGDIPEGYSVSREKKERFSLILESASTNQTSMYLCASSLKAHSTLADEQYFGPGTRLTVT.

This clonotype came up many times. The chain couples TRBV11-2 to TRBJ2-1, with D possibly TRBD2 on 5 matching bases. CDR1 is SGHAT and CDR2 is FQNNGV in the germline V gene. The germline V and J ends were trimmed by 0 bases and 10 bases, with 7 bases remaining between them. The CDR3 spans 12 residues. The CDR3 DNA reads TGTGCCAGCAGCTTAGATCCGGGGGAGCAGTTCTTC. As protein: CASSLDPGEQFF. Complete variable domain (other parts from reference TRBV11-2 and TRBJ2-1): EAGVAQSPRYKIIEKRQSVAFWCNPISGHATLYWYQQILGQGPKLLIQFQNNGVVDDSQLPKDRFSAERLKGVDSTLKIQPAKLEDSAVYLCASSLDPGEQFFGPGTRLTVL.

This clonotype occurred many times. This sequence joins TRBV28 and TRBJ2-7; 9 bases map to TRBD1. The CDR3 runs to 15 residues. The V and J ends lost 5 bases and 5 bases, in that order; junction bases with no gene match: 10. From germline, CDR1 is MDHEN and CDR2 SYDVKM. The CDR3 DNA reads TGTGCCAGCAGTGCCCCGGGACAGGGTTCTCACGAGCAGTACTTC. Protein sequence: CASSAPGQGSHEQYF.

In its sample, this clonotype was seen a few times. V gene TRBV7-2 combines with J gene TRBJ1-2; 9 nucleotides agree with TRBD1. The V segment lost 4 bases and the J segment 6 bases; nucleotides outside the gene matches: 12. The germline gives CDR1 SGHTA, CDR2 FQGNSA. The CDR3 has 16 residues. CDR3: CASSSPHLQGANGYTF. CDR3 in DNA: TGTGCCAGCAGCTCGCCTCACTTACAGGGGGCTAATGGCTACACCTTC.

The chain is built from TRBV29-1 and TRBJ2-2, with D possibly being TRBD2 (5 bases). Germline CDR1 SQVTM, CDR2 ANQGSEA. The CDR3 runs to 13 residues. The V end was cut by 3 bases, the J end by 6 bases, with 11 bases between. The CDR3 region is CSVDAGVAGELFF. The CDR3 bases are TGCAGCGTTGATGCGGGCGTGGCCGGGGAGCTGTTTTTT.

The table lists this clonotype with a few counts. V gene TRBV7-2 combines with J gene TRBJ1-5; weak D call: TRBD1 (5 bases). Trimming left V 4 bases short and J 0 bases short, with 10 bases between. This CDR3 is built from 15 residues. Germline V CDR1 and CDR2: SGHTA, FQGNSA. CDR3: CASSSLGTSNQPQHF. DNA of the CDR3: TGTGCCAGCAGCTCCCTCGGGACTAGCAATCAGCCCCAGCATTTT.

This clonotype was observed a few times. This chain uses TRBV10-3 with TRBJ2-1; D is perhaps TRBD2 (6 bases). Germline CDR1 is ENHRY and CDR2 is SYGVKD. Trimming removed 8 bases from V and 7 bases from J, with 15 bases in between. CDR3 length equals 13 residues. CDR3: CAIQVGAGNEQFF. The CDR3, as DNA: TGTGCCATCCAGGTCGGGGCGGGGAATGAGCAGTTCTTC.

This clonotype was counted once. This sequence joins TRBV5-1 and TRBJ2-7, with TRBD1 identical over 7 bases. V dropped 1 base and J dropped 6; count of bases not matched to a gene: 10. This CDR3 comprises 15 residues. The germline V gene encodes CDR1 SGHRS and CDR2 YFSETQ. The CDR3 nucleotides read TGCGCCAGCAGCTTGAGAGTTGACAGGGCCGGCGAGCAGTACTTC. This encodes CASSLRVDRAGEQYF.

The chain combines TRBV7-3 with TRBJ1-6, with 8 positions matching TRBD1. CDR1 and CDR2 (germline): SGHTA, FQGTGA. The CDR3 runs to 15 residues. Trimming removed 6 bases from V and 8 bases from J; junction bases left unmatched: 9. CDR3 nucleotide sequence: TGTGCCAGCAGTAGAAGACAGGGGATAGATTCACCCCTCCACTTT. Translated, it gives CASSRRQGIDSPLHF.

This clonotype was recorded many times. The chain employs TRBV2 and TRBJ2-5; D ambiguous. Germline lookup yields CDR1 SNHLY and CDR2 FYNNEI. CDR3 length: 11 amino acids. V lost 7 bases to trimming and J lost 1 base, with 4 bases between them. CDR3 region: CASKGQETQYF. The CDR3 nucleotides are TGTGCCAGCAAGGGCCAAGAGACCCAGTACTTC.

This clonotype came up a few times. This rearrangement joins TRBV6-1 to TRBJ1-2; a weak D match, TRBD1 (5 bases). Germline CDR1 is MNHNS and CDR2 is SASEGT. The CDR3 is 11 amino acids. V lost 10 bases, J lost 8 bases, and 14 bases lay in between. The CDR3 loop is CATLGVEGYTF. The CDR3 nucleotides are TGTGCCACCTTGGGGGTCGAGGGCTACACCTTC.

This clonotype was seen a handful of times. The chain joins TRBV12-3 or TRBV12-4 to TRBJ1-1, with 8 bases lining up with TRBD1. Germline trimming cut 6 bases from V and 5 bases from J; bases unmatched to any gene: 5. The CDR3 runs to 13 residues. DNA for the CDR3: TGTGCCAGCAGCTCAGGGGGCCGGACTGAAGCTTTCTTT. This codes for CASSSGGRTEAFF.

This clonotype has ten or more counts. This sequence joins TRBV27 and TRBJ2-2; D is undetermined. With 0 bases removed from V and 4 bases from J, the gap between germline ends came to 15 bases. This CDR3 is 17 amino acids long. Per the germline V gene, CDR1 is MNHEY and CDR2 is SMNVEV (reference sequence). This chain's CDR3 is CASSLSLASGITGELFF. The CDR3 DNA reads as TGTGCCAGCAGTTTATCGTTAGCATCGGGTATCACCGGGGAGCTGTTTTTT.

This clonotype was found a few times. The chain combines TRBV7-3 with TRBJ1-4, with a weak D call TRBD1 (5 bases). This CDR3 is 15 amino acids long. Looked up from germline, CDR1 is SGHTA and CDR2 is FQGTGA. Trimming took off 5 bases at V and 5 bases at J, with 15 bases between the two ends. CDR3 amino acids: CASSMGPPKNEKLFF. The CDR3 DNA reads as TGTGCCAGCAGCATGGGACCGCCAAAGAATGAAAAACTGTTTTTT.

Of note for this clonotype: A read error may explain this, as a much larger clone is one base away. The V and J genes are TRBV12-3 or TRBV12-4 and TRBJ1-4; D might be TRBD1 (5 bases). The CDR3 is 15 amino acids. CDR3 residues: CASSLVWGKNENLFF. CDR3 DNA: TGTGCCAGCAGTTTAGTTTGGGGGAAAAATGAAAATCTGTTTTTT.

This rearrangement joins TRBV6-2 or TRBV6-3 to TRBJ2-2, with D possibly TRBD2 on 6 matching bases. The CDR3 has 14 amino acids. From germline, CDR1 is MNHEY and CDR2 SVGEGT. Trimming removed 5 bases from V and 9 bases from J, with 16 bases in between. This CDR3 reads CASSETGLLRELFF. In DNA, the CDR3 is TGTGCCAGCAGTGAAACGGGACTCCTCAGGGAGCTGTTTTTT.